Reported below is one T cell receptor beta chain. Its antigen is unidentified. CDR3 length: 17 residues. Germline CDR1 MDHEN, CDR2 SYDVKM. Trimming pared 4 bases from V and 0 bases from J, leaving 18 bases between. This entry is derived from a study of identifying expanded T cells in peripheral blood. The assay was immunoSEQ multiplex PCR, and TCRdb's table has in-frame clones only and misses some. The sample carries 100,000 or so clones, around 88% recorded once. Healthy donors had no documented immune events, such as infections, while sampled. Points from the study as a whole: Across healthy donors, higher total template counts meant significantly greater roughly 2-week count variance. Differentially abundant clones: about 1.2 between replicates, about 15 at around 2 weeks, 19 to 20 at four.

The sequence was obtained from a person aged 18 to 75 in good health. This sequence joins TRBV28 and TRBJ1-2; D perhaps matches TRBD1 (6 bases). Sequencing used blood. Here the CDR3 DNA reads TGTGCCAGCAGTTCCGTGGCAGGGGACACATCTAACTATGGCTACACCTTC. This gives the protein CASSSVAGDTSNYGYTF.